This TCR beta chain was found in a study of cytomegalovirus exposure and HLA in healthy donors. The wider study: Of around 410 genotyped donors, around 86% grouped in the Caucasian-associated ancestry cluster.

The PCR ran on 60 Vbeta and 13 Jbeta primers. Assay used: immunoSEQ multiplex PCR; TCRdb lists only in-frame clones, some missing. Here the sample spans 100,000 or so clones, around 75% being singletons. The CDR3 has 15 amino acids. CDR1 is LGHNA, CDR2 YNFKEQ, per germline. The J segment lost 2 bases and the V segment lost 0 bases, leaving 0 bases of the junction unmatched. Whole-study findings and limits: Altogether, 160 or so TCR beta chains were recorded as cytomegalovirus-associated. A later analysis showed that HLA-associated TCR beta chains had undergone more clonal expansion than equally common others.

About this clone: Antigen unknown.

This sequence joins TRBV4-2 and TRBJ2-5, with 10 bases lining up with TRBD2. Sequencing was performed on PBMCs. The clonotype was recovered from a man aged 25-45 years in good health and CMV-seropositive. The CDR3 sequence: CASSQELAGQETQYF. CDR3 DNA: TGTGCCAGCAGCCAAGAACTAGCGGGGCAAGAGACCCAGTACTTC.